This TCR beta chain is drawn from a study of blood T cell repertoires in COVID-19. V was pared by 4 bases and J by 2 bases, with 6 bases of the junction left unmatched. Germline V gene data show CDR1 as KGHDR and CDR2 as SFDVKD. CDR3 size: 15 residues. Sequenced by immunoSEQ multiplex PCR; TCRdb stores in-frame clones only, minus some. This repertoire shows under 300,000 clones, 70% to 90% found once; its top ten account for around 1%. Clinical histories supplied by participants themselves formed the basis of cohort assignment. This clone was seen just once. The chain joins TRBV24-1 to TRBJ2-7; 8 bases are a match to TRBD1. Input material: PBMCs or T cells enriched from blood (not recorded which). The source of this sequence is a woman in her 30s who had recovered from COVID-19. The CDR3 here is CATSEDRGPPYEQYF. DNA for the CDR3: TGTGCCACCAGTGAAGACAGGGGCCCCCCCTACGAGCAGTACTTC.